This note documents a single T cell receptor (beta chain) sequence. This sample was taken from a study of sequential checkpoint blockade in melanoma. Study information: First-line arms were nivolumab then ipilimumab, or the reverse, randomized 1:1.

Stated treatment: randomized to nivolumab then ipilimumab (arm A) or the reverse (arm B). DNA-damaging chemotherapy had not been given to any patient beforehand. Sorted cells were live CD3+CD8+, lacking CD19 and CD56, from PBMCs. This CDR3 has 15 residues. V was pared by 0 bases and J by 3 bases, with 1 base of the junction left unmatched. Germline V gene sequence: CDR1 LGHNA, CDR2 YSLEER. TCRdb's table, derived via immunoSEQ multiplex PCR, lists solely in-frame clones and lacks some. The profile shows over 20,000 clones, around 80% of them singletons. This sequence was found in a human donor with melanoma. This sample comprised CD8+ T cells sorted from blood (inferred from file names), obtained from a patient given nivolumab and ipilimumab in sequence. This chain links TRBV4-3 with TRBJ1-5; 8 positions match TRBD1. The CDR3 bases are TGCGCCAGCAGCCAAGACAGGGGGCTCAATCAGCCCCAGCATTTT. Protein: CASSQDRGLNQPQHF.